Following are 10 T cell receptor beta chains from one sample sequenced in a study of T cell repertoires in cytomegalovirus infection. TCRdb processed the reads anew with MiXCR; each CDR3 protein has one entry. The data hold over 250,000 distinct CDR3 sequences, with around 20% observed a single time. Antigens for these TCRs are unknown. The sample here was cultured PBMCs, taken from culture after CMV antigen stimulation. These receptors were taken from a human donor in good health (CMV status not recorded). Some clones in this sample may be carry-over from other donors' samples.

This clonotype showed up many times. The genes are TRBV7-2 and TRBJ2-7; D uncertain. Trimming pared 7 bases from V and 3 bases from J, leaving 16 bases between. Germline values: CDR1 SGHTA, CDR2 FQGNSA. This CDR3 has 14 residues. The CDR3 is CASKLTAESYEQYV. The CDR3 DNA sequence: TGTGCCAGCAAATTAACGGCGGAAAGCTACGAGCAGTACGTC.

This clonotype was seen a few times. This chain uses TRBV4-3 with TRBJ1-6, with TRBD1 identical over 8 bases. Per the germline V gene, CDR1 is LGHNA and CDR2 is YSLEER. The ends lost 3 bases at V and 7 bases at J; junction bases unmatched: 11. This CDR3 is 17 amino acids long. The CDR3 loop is CASSQGLTGDRNSPLHF. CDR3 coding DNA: TGCGCCAGCAGCCAGGGTCTGACAGGGGATCGGAATTCACCCCTCCACTTT.

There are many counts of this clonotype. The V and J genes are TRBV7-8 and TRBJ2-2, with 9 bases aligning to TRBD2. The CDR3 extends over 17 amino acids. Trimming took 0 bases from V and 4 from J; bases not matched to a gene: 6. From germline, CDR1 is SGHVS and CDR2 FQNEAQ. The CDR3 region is CASSLARGRDGTGELFF. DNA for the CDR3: TGTGCCAGCAGCTTAGCTCGCGGGAGGGATGGCACCGGGGAGCTGTTTTTT.

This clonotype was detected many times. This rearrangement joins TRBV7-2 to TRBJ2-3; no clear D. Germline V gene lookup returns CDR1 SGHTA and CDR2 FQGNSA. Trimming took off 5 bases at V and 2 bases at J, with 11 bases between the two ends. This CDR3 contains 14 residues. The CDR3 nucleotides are TGTGCCAGCAGCGACACGCGAGCCACAGATACGCAGTATTTT. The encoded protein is CASSDTRATDTQYF.

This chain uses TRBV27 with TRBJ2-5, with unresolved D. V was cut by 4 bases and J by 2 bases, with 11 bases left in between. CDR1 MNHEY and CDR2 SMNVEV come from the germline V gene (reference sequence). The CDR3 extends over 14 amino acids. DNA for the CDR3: TGTGCCAGCAGTTCGAGTGGTTGGCAAGAGACCCAGTACTTC. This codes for CASSSSGWQETQYF.

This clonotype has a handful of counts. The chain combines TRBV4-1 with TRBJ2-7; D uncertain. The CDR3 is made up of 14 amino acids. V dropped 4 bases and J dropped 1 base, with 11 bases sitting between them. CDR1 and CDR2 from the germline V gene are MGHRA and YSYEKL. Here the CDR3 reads CASSPLPASYEQYV. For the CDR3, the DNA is TGCGCCAGCAGCCCACTTCCCGCATCCTACGAGCAGTACGTC.

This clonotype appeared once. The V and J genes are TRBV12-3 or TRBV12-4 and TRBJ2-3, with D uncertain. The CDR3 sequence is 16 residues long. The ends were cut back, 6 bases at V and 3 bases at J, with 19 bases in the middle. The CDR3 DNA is TGTGCCAGCAGGTTCGGGTCCACAGTCAGTACAGATACGCAGTATTTT. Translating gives CASRFGSTVSTDTQYF.

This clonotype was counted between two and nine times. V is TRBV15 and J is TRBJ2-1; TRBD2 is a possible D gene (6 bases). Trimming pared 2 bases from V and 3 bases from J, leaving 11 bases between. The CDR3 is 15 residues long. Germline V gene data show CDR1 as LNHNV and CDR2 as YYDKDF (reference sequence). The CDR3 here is CATSRPEGLYNEQFF. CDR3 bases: TGTGCCACCAGCAGACCGGAGGGCCTCTACAATGAGCAGTTCTTC.

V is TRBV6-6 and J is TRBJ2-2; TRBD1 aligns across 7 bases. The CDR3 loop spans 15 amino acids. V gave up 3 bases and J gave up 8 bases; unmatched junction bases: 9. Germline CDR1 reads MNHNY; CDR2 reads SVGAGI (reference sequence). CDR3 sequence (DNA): TGTGCCAGCAGTTATCGTAGGGGGCTGACTGGGGAGCTGTTTTTT. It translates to CASSYRRGLTGELFF.

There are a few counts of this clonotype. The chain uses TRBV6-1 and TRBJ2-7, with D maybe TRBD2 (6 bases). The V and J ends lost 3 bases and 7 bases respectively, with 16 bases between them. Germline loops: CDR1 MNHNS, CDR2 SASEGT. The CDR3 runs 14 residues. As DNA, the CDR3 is TGTGCCAGCAGTGAGCCCGGGAGATGGAAAGAGCAGTACGTC. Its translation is CASSEPGRWKEQYV.